The 32 T cell receptor beta chains below all came from one sample that was sequenced in a study of blood T cell repertoires in COVID-19. Repertoires were generated with immunoSEQ multiplex PCR, while TCRdb's copy carries only in-frame clones and drops some. In the table there are 180,000 or so clones, nearly 80% of which are singletons. The sequenced sample was PBMCs or T cells enriched from blood (not recorded which). The receptors shown here come from a man between 60 and 75 years old who had been exposed to COVID-19.

The CDR3 loop is CASSLGTSGWEQYF. The CDR3 DNA is TGTGCCAGCAGCTTAGGGACTAGCGGGTGGGAGCAGTACTTC. The V call is TRBV7-8, the J call TRBJ2-7; 11 bases line up with TRBD2. The CDR3 runs to 14 residues. V was pared by 1 base and J by 7 bases, with 3 bases of the junction left unmatched. CDR1 and CDR2 from the germline V gene are SGHVS and FQNEAQ.

The rearrangement joins TRBV27 to TRBJ2-1; 8 bases align to TRBD2. J lost 8 bases, V lost 3 bases, and 12 bases had no gene match. Germline assignment: CDR1 MNHEY and CDR2 SMNVEV (reference sequence). The CDR3 consists of 16 residues. CDR3 sequence: CASSFSVWGRGDEQFF. The CDR3 DNA reads TGTGCCAGCAGTTTCTCCGTGTGGGGGCGGGGGGATGAGCAGTTCTTC.

The chain uses TRBV6-5 and TRBJ1-6; D might be TRBD1 (6 bases). Germline assignment: CDR1 MNHEY and CDR2 SVGAGI. This CDR3 region has 14 residues. Trimming removed 4 bases at V and 7 bases at J, with 11 bases between. In nucleotides, the CDR3 is TGTGCCAGCAGTTCTACAGGGTGGAATTCACCCCTCCACTTT. Translated: CASSSTGWNSPLHF.

In DNA, the CDR3 is TGTGCCAGCAGTGAAGGGGCGACAGTTTTCGAAAAACTGTTTTTT. Translation: CASSEGATVFEKLFF. The genes are TRBV2 and TRBJ1-4; D is perhaps TRBD1 (5 bases). V lost 1 base and J lost 8, with 14 bases in between. CDR1 is SNHLY, CDR2 FYNNEI, per germline. The CDR3 has 15 amino acids.

This rearrangement joins TRBV19 to TRBJ2-7; a possible D gene is TRBD1 (5 bases). Germline V CDR1 and CDR2: LNHDA, SQIVND (reference sequence). The CDR3 runs 15 residues. V gave up 4 bases and J gave up 5 bases, with 18 bases separating them. CDR3 loop: CASSTTPAQGHEQYF. CDR3 in DNA: TGTGCCAGTAGTACAACCCCTGCCCAGGGCCACGAGCAGTACTTC.

This chain uses TRBV24-1 with TRBJ2-5, with a tentative D call TRBD1 (6 bases). Deletions cut 0 bases from V and 5 bases from J, with 12 bases between. Per germline, CDR1 KGHDR and CDR2 SFDVKD. The CDR3 loop spans 15 amino acids. The CDR3: CATSDLGRGQETQYF. DNA of the CDR3: TGTGCCACCAGTGATTTGGGCAGGGGTCAGGAGACCCAGTACTTC.

DNA for the CDR3: TGTGCCAGCTCACCACCGGGACAGGGGGCGCAGGGTCAGCCCCAGCATTTT. Translation gives CASSPPGQGAQGQPQHF. V and J are TRBV18 and TRBJ1-5; 12 bases are a match to TRBD1. The V segment lost 0 bases and the J segment 6 bases; nucleotides outside the gene matches: 6. In germline, CDR1 is KGHSH, CDR2 LQKENI. CDR3 length: 17 amino acids.

The V call is TRBV27, the J call TRBJ1-1; 7 bases agree with TRBD1. CDR1 is MNHEY and CDR2 is SMNVEV in the germline V gene (reference sequence). The junction had 13 bases not matched to a gene; V was cut back by 4 bases and J by 5 bases. The CDR3 covers 16 residues. The DNA for the CDR3 is TGTGCCAGCAGTTCCCGATCCAGGGGGTTACAGACTGAAGCTTTCTTT. It encodes CASSSRSRGLQTEAFF.

The rearrangement links TRBV5-1 to TRBJ2-2; the match to TRBD2 covers 7 bases. Germline CDR1 SGHRS, CDR2 YFSETQ. The V segment lost 4 bases and the J segment 4 bases; nucleotides outside the gene matches: 7. The length of the CDR3 is 15 residues. This chain's CDR3 is CASSPSGIATGELFF. CDR3 DNA sequence: TGCGCCAGCAGCCCGAGCGGGATCGCCACCGGGGAGCTGTTTTTT.

The chain is built from TRBV6-5 and TRBJ2-7; 15 nucleotides line up with TRBD2. Per the germline V gene, CDR1 is MNHEY and CDR2 is SVGAGI. There are 16 residues in the CDR3. The V and J ends lost 4 bases and 4 bases, in that order; junction bases with no gene match: 5. CDR3 in DNA: TGTGCCAGCAGTTCTCAGGGGACTAGCGGGAGGTACGAGCAGTACTTC. It is translated as CASSSQGTSGRYEQYF.

V and J are TRBV7-9 and TRBJ1-1; 9 bases are a match to TRBD1. The CDR3 totals 11 residues. The trim removed 5 bases at V and 10 bases at J, leaving 2 bases unmatched. CDR1 SEHNR and CDR2 FQNEAQ come from the germline V gene (reference sequence). The DNA for the CDR3 is TGTGCCAGCAGCACACAGGGGGCAGCTTTCTTT. As protein: CASSTQGAAFF.

The table lists this clone with a count of one. V gene TRBV3-1 (or the pseudogene TRBV3-2) combines with J gene TRBJ1-2, with D possibly being TRBD1 (6 bases). Trimming shortened V by 1 base and J by 4 bases, and 10 bases separated the two germline ends. The CDR3 runs 14 residues. Per the germline V gene, CDR1 is LGHDT and CDR2 is YNNKEL (reference sequence). The CDR3 bases are TGTGCCAGCAGCCAAGGGGGGCAGGGCTATGGCTACACCTTC. Its translation is CASSQGGQGYGYTF.

The J gene is TRBJ2-7, the V gene TRBV27, with TRBD2 matching 13 bases. Germline V lookup: CDR1 MNHEY, CDR2 SMNVEV (reference sequence). The CDR3 loop spans 17 amino acids. The trim removed 4 bases at V and 2 bases at J, leaving 8 bases unmatched. CDR3 bases: TGTGCCAGCAGTTCCCAAAGTACTAGCGGGAGGGCCTACGAGCAGTACTTC. It encodes CASSSQSTSGRAYEQYF.

The J gene is TRBJ1-4, the V gene TRBV7-9; 7 positions agree with TRBD1. Germline V gene data show CDR1 as SEHNR and CDR2 as FQNEAQ (reference sequence). The CDR3 loop spans 16 amino acids. J lost 0 bases, V lost 3 bases, and 4 bases had no gene match. The CDR3 nucleotides read TGTGCCAGCAGCTTTCCTCAGGGGGCAACTAATGAAAAACTGTTTTTT. This encodes CASSFPQGATNEKLFF.

This chain connects TRBV29-1 to TRBJ2-5, with 9 bases that match TRBD2. Germline CDR1 and CDR2: SQVTM and ANQGSEA. The J segment lost 5 bases and the V segment lost 0 bases, leaving 7 bases of the junction unmatched. The CDR3 is 15 residues long. The CDR3 here is CSVEDRRAGGETQYF. As DNA, the CDR3 is TGCAGCGTTGAAGATCGGAGGGCGGGAGGGGAGACCCAGTACTTC.

In its sample, this clone was seen once. The chain uses TRBV19 and TRBJ2-7, with 9 bases identical to TRBD2. V trimming: 3 bases; J trimming: 7 bases; junction bases outside the gene matches: 4. CDR1 is LNHDA, CDR2 SQIVND, per germline (reference sequence). This CDR3 is built from 13 residues. The CDR3 region has the DNA TGTGCCAGTAGTATCCCAGCGGGAGGTGAGCAGTACTTC. It specifies CASSIPAGGEQYF.

V usage is TRBV7-6 and J usage is TRBJ2-5; 10 bases align to TRBD2. The length of the CDR3 is 17 residues. The germline CDR1 and CDR2 sequences are SGHVS and FNYEAQ. V lost 3 bases, J lost 5 bases, and 12 bases stayed unmatched. Here the CDR3 DNA reads TGTGCCAGCAGCTTCCGGACTAGCGGCCCCCAAACGGAGACCCAGTACTTC. It codes for CASSFRTSGPQTETQYF. Together with reference TRBV7-6 and TRBJ2-5, the CDR3 gives the full variable domain: GAGVSQSPRYKVTKRGQDVALRCDPISGHVSLYWYRQALGQGPEFLTYFNYEAQQDKSGLPNDRFSAERPEGSISTLTIQRTEQRDSAMYRCASSFRTSGPQTETQYFGPGTRLLVL.

The chain uses TRBV2 and TRBJ2-6, with D possibly TRBD1 on 6 matching bases. V lost 6 bases and J 0 bases, leaving 12 bases between the germline ends. The CDR3 contains 16 residues. The germline V gene has CDR1 SNHLY and CDR2 FYNNEI. The CDR3 loop reads CASRAGVSSGANVLTF. The CDR3 nucleotides are TGTGCCAGCAGGGCAGGGGTGTCCTCTGGGGCCAACGTCCTGACTTTC.

V is TRBV11-2 and J is TRBJ2-7, with D perhaps TRBD1 (6 bases). CDR1 and CDR2 from the germline V gene are SGHAT and FQNNGV. This CDR3 comprises 13 residues. Trimming left V 6 bases short and J 4 bases short, with 13 bases between. CDR3 sequence: CASRPTGWYEQYF. CDR3 bases: TGTGCCAGCAGACCGACAGGATGGTACGAGCAGTACTTC. Full variable domain (outside the CDR3, taken from reference TRBV11-2 and TRBJ2-7): EAGVAQSPRYKIIEKRQSVAFWCNPISGHATLYWYQQILGQGPKLLIQFQNNGVVDDSQLPKDRFSAERLKGVDSTLKIQPAKLEDSAVYLCASRPTGWYEQYFGPGTRLTVT.

In this sample, this clone turned up once. This chain uses TRBV27 with TRBJ1-5; D is unresolved. Trimming stripped 2 bases from V and 0 bases from J, with 8 bases between. This CDR3 region has 15 residues. Germline CDR1 reads MNHEY; CDR2 reads SMNVEV (reference sequence). As DNA, the CDR3 is TGTGCCAGCAGTTTAACGGGGTATAGCAATCAGCCCCAGCATTTT. Protein: CASSLTGYSNQPQHF.

DNA for the CDR3: TGTGCCAGCAGCTTCAAGGGGTCCCCTTACAATGAGCAGTTCTTC. Translating gives CASSFKGSPYNEQFF. The gene calls are TRBV5-8 and TRBJ2-1; tentatively, D is TRBD1 (5 bases). Germline V gives CDR1 SGHTS, CDR2 YDEGEE. The V end was cut by 2 bases, the J end by 4 bases, with 13 bases between. There are 15 residues in the CDR3. The whole variable domain, filled in from reference TRBV5-8 and TRBJ2-1, reads EAGVTQSPTHLIKTRGQQATLRCSPISGHTSVYWYQQALGLGLQFLLWYDEGEERNRGNFPPRFSGRQFPNYSSELNVNALELEDSALYLCASSFKGSPYNEQFFGPGTRLTVL.

This clone occurred once. V is TRBV6-2 or TRBV6-3 and J is TRBJ2-3; TRBD2 is a possible D gene (6 bases). The CDR3 contains 15 residues. Per germline, CDR1 MNHEY and CDR2 SVGEGT. V was pared by 2 bases and J by 4 bases, with 13 bases between. CDR3 bases: TGTGCCAGCAGTTACCGAGGGGAGGCATCAGATACGCAGTATTTT. Translating gives CASSYRGEASDTQYF.

The chain joins TRBV19 to TRBJ1-5, with 7 bases lining up with TRBD1. Germline V lookup: CDR1 LNHDA, CDR2 SQIVND (reference sequence). This CDR3 has 16 residues. The junction had 12 bases not matched to a gene; V was cut back by 7 bases and J by 3 bases. CDR3 DNA sequence: TGTGCCAGTACGGTCCGGGCAGGGGGTCTCAATCAGCCCCAGCATTTT. Protein product: CASTVRAGGLNQPQHF.

The V call is TRBV29-1, the J call TRBJ2-7, with a weak D call TRBD2 (5 bases). The germline V gene encodes CDR1 SQVTM and CDR2 ANQGSEA. V was shortened by 4 bases and J by 0 bases, with 13 bases between the two germline ends. CDR3 length: 14 amino acids. The CDR3 is CSVGRGFTSYEQYF. The CDR3 coding sequence is TGCAGCGTTGGTAGAGGGTTTACCTCCTACGAGCAGTACTTC.

This clone came up once. V and J are TRBV6-6 and TRBJ1-1; 9 bases are a match to TRBD1. V was pared by 6 bases and J by 0 bases, with 5 bases of the junction left unmatched. Germline CDR1 MNHNY, CDR2 SVGAGI (reference sequence). The CDR3 sequence is 15 residues long. The CDR3 region has the DNA TGTGCCAGCAGAGAGGGACAGGGATTGAACACTGAAGCTTTCTTT. Its translation: CASREGQGLNTEAFF.

Only one count was recorded for this clone. J is TRBJ2-4 and V is TRBV19; D possibly corresponds to TRBD1 (7 bases). V dropped 5 bases and J dropped 3 bases, with 14 bases sitting between them. CDR3 length: 15 residues. Germline CDR1 LNHDA, CDR2 SQIVND (reference sequence). The CDR3 DNA is TGTGCCAGTAGTGCTCAGGGGGGCCTCAAAAACATTCAGTACTTC. Translation: CASSAQGGLKNIQYF. The whole variable domain, remainder taken from reference TRBV19 and TRBJ2-4, is DGGITQSPKYLFRKEGQNVTLSCEQNLNHDAMYWYRQDPGQGLRLIYYSQIVNDFQKGDIAEGYSVSREKKESFPLTVTSAQKNPTAFYLCASSAQGGLKNIQYFGAGTRLSVL.

CDR3 sequence: CSVGSGSIYNEQFF. CDR3 sequence (DNA): TGCAGCGTTGGTAGCGGGAGTATCTACAATGAGCAGTTCTTC. The J gene is TRBJ2-1, the V gene TRBV29-1; 9 nucleotides agree with TRBD2. V shed 4 bases, J shed 3 bases, and the junction held 4 bases outside the gene matches. Germline CDR1 reads SQVTM; CDR2 reads ANQGSEA. The CDR3 covers 14 residues.

This clone was detected only once. The genes are TRBV27 and TRBJ1-4, with TRBD1 matching 10 bases. Trimming removed 5 bases from V and 7 bases from J; junction bases left unmatched: 7. This CDR3 comprises 15 residues. Germline V gene sequence: CDR1 MNHEY, CDR2 SMNVEV (reference sequence). The CDR3 loop reads CASSLNRDRGEKLFF. CDR3 sequence (DNA): TGTGCCAGCAGTCTTAACCGGGACAGGGGTGAAAAACTGTTTTTT.

The rearrangement links TRBV2 to TRBJ1-5; D is unresolved. Germline lookup yields CDR1 SNHLY and CDR2 FYNNEI. V lost 8 bases to trimming and J lost 6 bases, with 17 bases between them. This CDR3 is 14 amino acids long. CDR3 sequence reads: CASQARIDSQPQHF. DNA of the CDR3: TGTGCCAGCCAGGCTCGTATTGATTCTCAGCCCCAGCATTTT.

The V gene is TRBV7-2, the J gene TRBJ2-7, with D hard to call. Germline CDR1 is SGHTA and CDR2 is FQGNSA. The CDR3 totals 15 residues. V dropped 3 bases and J dropped 0 bases, with 12 bases sitting between them. Here the CDR3 reads CASSLGQYFSYEQYF. CDR3 DNA: TGTGCCAGCAGCTTGGGCCAGTATTTCTCCTACGAGCAGTACTTC. Using reference TRBV7-2 and TRBJ2-7 for the parts outside the CDR3, the full variable domain is GAGVSQSPSNKVTEKGKDVELRCDPISGHTALYWYRQSLGQGLEFLIYFQGNSAPDKSGLPSDRFSAERTGGSVSTLTIQRTQQEDSAVYLCASSLGQYFSYEQYFGPGTRLTVT.

The chain is built from TRBV27 and TRBJ2-1; the match to TRBD2 covers 8 bases. V dropped 7 bases and J dropped 9; count of bases not matched to a gene: 14. The CDR3 totals 15 residues. Germline V CDR1 and CDR2: MNHEY, SMNVEV (reference sequence). The CDR3 loop reads CASKSGGQVGVEQFF. Here the CDR3 DNA reads TGTGCCAGCAAGTCGGGAGGGCAAGTCGGGGTTGAGCAGTTCTTC.

The chain has TRBV7-6 and TRBJ1-1, with D perhaps TRBD1 (5 bases). There are 15 residues in the CDR3. The V and J ends lost 3 bases and 2 bases respectively, with 13 bases between them. CDR1 is SGHVS, CDR2 FNYEAQ, per germline. The CDR3 protein is CASSFGHNKNTEAFF. The CDR3 DNA follows: TGTGCCAGCAGCTTCGGACACAACAAAAACACTGAAGCTTTCTTT.